Listed below are T cell receptor beta chains from one sample, sequenced in a study of long-term antiretroviral therapy in people with HIV. Assay used: immunoSEQ multiplex PCR; TCRdb lists only in-frame clones, some missing. Of about 22,000 clones in the sample, about 82% were seen once. Sequenced here: unsorted PBMCs, sampled around 4 years after starting antiretroviral therapy. The receptor set was obtained from a man aged 18-30 years with HIV. CDR3s include the opening cysteine and the closing phenylalanine or tryptophan. D genes are given only for firm matches. Where a row states a size, it is once, few, many or the class of an expanded clone; other rows omit it.

D: TRBD1; J: TRBJ2-3; length: 15; size: NA; V: TRBV2; DNA: TGTGCCATCCTAAACCCTTTACAGGGGACAGATACGCAGTATTTT; CDR3: CAILNPLQGTDTQYF
D: TRBD1; J: TRBJ1-3; length: 13; size: NA; V: TRBV25-1; DNA: TGTGCCACAGCAGGGGGAGCTGGAAACACCATATATTTT; CDR3: CATAGGAGNTIYF
D: NA; J: TRBJ2-3; length: 13; size: NA; V: TRBV6-6; DNA: TGTGCCAGCAGTTACCTGTCCCACAGGGAGCCCCATTTT; CDR3: CASSYLSHREPHF
D: NA; J: TRBJ1-6; length: 17; size: NA; V: TRBV27; DNA: TGTGCCAGCAGTTTAGCCGGGGGGAGCTCCTATAATTCACCCCTCCACTTT; CDR3: CASSLAGGSSYNSPLHF
D: NA; J: TRBJ1-3; length: 14; size: NA; V: TRBV9; DNA: TGTGCCAGCAGCGTTTTCGACTCTGGAAACACCATATATTTT; CDR3: CASSVFDSGNTIYF
D: NA; J: TRBJ1-2; length: 15; size: once; V: TRBV27; DNA: TGTGCCAGCAGTGACCACCTGACAGGTTCCGGAGGCTACACCTTC; CDR3: CASSDHLTGSGGYTF
D: NA; J: TRBJ1-5; length: 18; size: once; V: TRBV19; DNA: TGTGCCAGTAGCAGAGGACGTAACGCAATCTATAGCAATCAGCCCCAGCATTTT; CDR3: CASSRGRNAIYSNQPQHF
D: NA; J: TRBJ1-4; length: 9; size: NA; V: TRBV10-2; DNA: TGCGCCGCCCCCCATGAACTGTTTTTT; CDR3: CAAPHELFF
D: NA; J: TRBJ2-5; length: 15; size: NA; V: TRBV7-9; DNA: TGTGCCAGCAGCCCCTCTAGCGTCGGGGTAGAGACCCAGTACTTC; CDR3: CASSPSSVGVETQYF
D: NA; J: TRBJ1-1; length: 12; size: few; V: TRBV11-1; DNA: TGTGCCAGCAGCTTCCTGAACACTGAAGCTTTCTTT; CDR3: CASSFLNTEAFF
D: NA; J: TRBJ1-1; length: 13; size: NA; V: TRBV2; DNA: TGTGCCAGCGCGGTGGGTGTGAACACTGAAGCTTTCTTT; CDR3: CASAVGVNTEAFF
D: NA; J: TRBJ1-1; length: 11; size: NA; V: TRBV11-2; DNA: TGTGCCAGCAGCTTGAGGGGTGAAGCTTTCTTT; CDR3: CASSLRGEAFF
D: NA; J: TRBJ1-2; length: 12; size: few; V: TRBV27; DNA: TGTGCCAGCAGTTTACCGGGGTATGGCTACACCTTC; CDR3: CASSLPGYGYTF
D: NA; J: TRBJ2-3; length: 13; size: NA; V: TRBV7-3; DNA: TGTGCCAGCAGCTTCCCAGGAACGGATACGCAGTATTTT; CDR3: CASSFPGTDTQYF
D: TRBD1; J: TRBJ1-2; length: 15; size: NA; V: TRBV5-6; DNA: TGTGCCAGCAGTTCCTGGGACAGGGGGAACTATGGCTACACCTTC; CDR3: CASSSWDRGNYGYTF
D: NA; J: TRBJ2-5; length: 15; size: NA; V: TRBV5-1; DNA: TGCGCCAGCAGCCCCTGGAAAAGGGACCAAGGGGCCCAGTACTTC; CDR3: CASSPWKRDQGAQYF
D: TRBD2; J: TRBJ2-3; length: 17; size: once; V: TRBV18; DNA: TGTGCCAGCTCACCACTCGAGACTAGCGGGGGGTCGGATACGCAGTATTTT; CDR3: CASSPLETSGGSDTQYF
D: TRBD1; J: TRBJ2-3; length: 14; size: NA; V: TRBV5-1; DNA: TGCGCCAGCAGCATAGGACAGGACGTAGATACGCAGTATTTT; CDR3: CASSIGQDVDTQYF
D: NA; J: TRBJ1-5; length: 12; size: few; V: TRBV30; DNA: TGTGCCTGGAGTGTGAATGACCAGCCCCAGCATTTT; CDR3: CAWSVNDQPQHF
D: NA; J: TRBJ1-2; length: 14; size: NA; V: TRBV5-4; DNA: TGTGCCAGCAGCCACCCGAGACTCCACTATGGCTACACCTTC; CDR3: CASSHPRLHYGYTF
D: NA; J: TRBJ2-2; length: 12; size: few; V: TRBV5-1; DNA: TGCGCCAGCGGGTCGGCTCCCGGGGAGCTGTTTTTT; CDR3: CASGSAPGELFF
D: NA; J: TRBJ2-5; length: 13; size: NA; V: TRBV7-7; DNA: TGTGCTAGCAGTTTTGGACCACAAGAGACCCAGTACTTC; CDR3: CASSFGPQETQYF
D: NA; J: TRBJ1-1; length: 11; size: few; V: TRBV5-4; DNA: TGTGCCAGCAGCTTAGGTACTGAAGCTTTCTTT; CDR3: CASSLGTEAFF
D: NA; J: TRBJ2-3; length: 14; size: few; V: TRBV2; DNA: TGTGCCAGCAGTGGGGGCATACAAACAGATACGCAGTATTTT; CDR3: CASSGGIQTDTQYF
D: NA; J: TRBJ1-5; length: 15; size: NA; V: TRBV27; DNA: TGTGCCAGCAGTTTAGAAGGGTTCACAAATCAGCCCCAGCATTTT; CDR3: CASSLEGFTNQPQHF
D: NA; J: TRBJ1-1; length: 11; size: NA; V: TRBV5-4; DNA: TGTGCCAGCAGCACCAACACTGAAGCTTTCTTT; CDR3: CASSTNTEAFF
D: NA; J: TRBJ2-7; length: 14; size: NA; V: TRBV10-1; DNA: TGCGCCAGCAGGGAGACGTGCAGGGCCTACGAGCAGTACTTC; CDR3: CASRETCRAYEQYF
D: TRBD1; J: TRBJ2-7; length: 15; size: NA; V: TRBV7-6; DNA: TGTGCCAGCAGCTTAGAGACAGGGGGCTCTAGCGAGCAGTACTTC; CDR3: CASSLETGGSSEQYF
D: TRBD1; J: TRBJ1-4; length: 18; size: once; V: TRBV5-4; DNA: TGTGCCAGCAGCTCATCCGGGACAGGGGGCTCCCCTAATGAAAAACTGTTTTTT; CDR3: CASSSSGTGGSPNEKLFF
D: NA; J: TRBJ2-3; length: 14; size: NA; V: TRBV4-2; DNA: TGTGCCAGCAGCCAAGGGTCTATGACAGGTTCCGTACATTTT; CDR3: CASSQGSMTGSVHF
D: TRBD2; J: TRBJ2-7; length: 21; size: NA; V: TRBV27; DNA: TGTGCCAGCCTTACAGGGGGCATAACTAGCGGGGGATACGTCGGAGCCTACGAGCAGTACTTC; CDR3: CASLTGGITSGGYVGAYEQYF
D: NA; J: TRBJ2-1; length: 14; size: NA; V: TRBV4-1; DNA: TGCGCCAGCAGCCATCAACTAGCCGGAAATGAGCAGTTCTTC; CDR3: CASSHQLAGNEQFF
D: NA; J: TRBJ2-5; length: 15; size: NA; V: TRBV10-3; DNA: TGTGCCATCAGTGACCTTGGAGGAGGTGAAGAGACCCAGTACTTC; CDR3: CAISDLGGGEETQYF
D: TRBD1; J: TRBJ2-7; length: 14; size: NA; V: TRBV18; DNA: TGTGCCAGCTCGCAACAACAGGGGGCGAACGAGCAGTACTTC; CDR3: CASSQQQGANEQYF
D: NA; J: TRBJ1-6; length: 15; size: few; V: TRBV6-6; DNA: TGTGCCAGCACCTTCCTGGGACAAGTTAATTCACCCCTCCACTTT; CDR3: CASTFLGQVNSPLHF
D: NA; J: TRBJ2-3; length: 16; size: NA; V: TRBV10-2; DNA: TGCGCCAGCAGTGACAGGAACTCCTACGGCACAGATACGCAGTATTTT; CDR3: CASSDRNSYGTDTQYF
D: NA; J: TRBJ1-5; length: 15; size: NA; V: TRBV7-2; DNA: TGTGCCAGCAGCCACTTAAGGCAGCATAATCAGCCCCAGCATTTT; CDR3: CASSHLRQHNQPQHF
D: NA; J: TRBJ2-3; length: 15; size: NA; V: TRBV6-4; DNA: TGTGCCAGCAGTGAGAAAGGGGGTAGCACAGATACGCAGTATTTT; CDR3: CASSEKGGSTDTQYF
D: TRBD1; J: TRBJ1-6; length: 16; size: NA; V: TRBV19; DNA: TGTGCCAGTAGTACCGACGGGACAGGGACTAATTCACCCCTCCACTTT; CDR3: CASSTDGTGTNSPLHF
D: NA; J: TRBJ1-5; length: 14; size: NA; V: TRBV5-1; DNA: TGCGCCAGCAGCTTGGCGGGGAACAATCAGCCCCAGCATTTT; CDR3: CASSLAGNNQPQHF
D: NA; J: TRBJ1-2; length: 16; size: once; V: TRBV5-8; DNA: TGTGCCAGCAGCTTGTGGGCAGGCAAAACGTTAAATGGCTACACCTTC; CDR3: CASSLWAGKTLNGYTF
D: NA; J: TRBJ1-1; length: 11; size: NA; V: TRBV10-3; DNA: TGTGCCATCATGGACCGAACTGAAGCTTTCTTT; CDR3: CAIMDRTEAFF
D: NA; J: TRBJ1-1; length: 16; size: NA; V: TRBV7-9; DNA: TGTGCCAGCAGCTTTGGCGGGGATTCGAGGAACACTGAAGCTTTCTTT; CDR3: CASSFGGDSRNTEAFF
D: NA; J: TRBJ2-5; length: 12; size: NA; V: TRBV18; DNA: TGTGCCAGCTCAAGGTACCAAGAGACCCAGTACTTC; CDR3: CASSRYQETQYF
D: TRBD1; J: TRBJ1-3; length: 15; size: once; V: TRBV6-6; DNA: TGTGCCAGCAGTTACCAGGACAGGTCTGGAAACACCATATATTTT; CDR3: CASSYQDRSGNTIYF
D: NA; J: TRBJ2-2; length: 12; size: NA; V: TRBV10-2; DNA: TGCGCCAGCCTCGAGATCACCGGGGAGCTGTTTTTT; CDR3: CASLEITGELFF